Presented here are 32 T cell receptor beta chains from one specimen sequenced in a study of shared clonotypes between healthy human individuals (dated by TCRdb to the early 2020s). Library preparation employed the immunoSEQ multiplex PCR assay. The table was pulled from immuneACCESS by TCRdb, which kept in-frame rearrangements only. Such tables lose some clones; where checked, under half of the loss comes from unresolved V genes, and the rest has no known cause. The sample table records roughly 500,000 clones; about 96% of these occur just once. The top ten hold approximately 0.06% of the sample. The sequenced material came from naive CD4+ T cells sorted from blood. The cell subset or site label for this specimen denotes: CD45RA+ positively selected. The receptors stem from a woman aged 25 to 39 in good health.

The DNA for the CDR3 is TGTGCCAGCAGCCCCCGGGTAGCGGATTTCACAGATACGCAGTATTTT. Translating gives CASSPRVADFTDTQYF. This chain links TRBV5-6 with TRBJ2-3; possible D gene TRBD2, 6 bases. In germline, CDR1 is SGHDT, CDR2 YYEEEE. There are 16 residues in the CDR3. The V end lost 4 bases, the J end lost 2 bases, and 17 bases lay between the germline ends.

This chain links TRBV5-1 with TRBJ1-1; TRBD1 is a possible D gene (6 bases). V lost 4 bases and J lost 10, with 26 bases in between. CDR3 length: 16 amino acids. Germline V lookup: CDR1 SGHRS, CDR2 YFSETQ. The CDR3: CASSPGGGSTVVVAFF. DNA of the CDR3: TGCGCCAGCAGCCCCGGGGGGGGCAGCACAGTAGTAGTAGCTTTCTTT.

The CDR3 reads CASQKALAGVGEQFF. The CDR3 bases are TGTGCCAGCCAAAAGGCCCTAGCGGGGGTGGGTGAGCAGTTCTTC. The V call is TRBV27, the J call TRBJ2-1, with 10 bases that match TRBD2. The germline CDR1 and CDR2 sequences are MNHEY and SMNVEV (reference sequence). The CDR3 spans 15 residues. The V and J ends lost 8 bases and 9 bases, in that order; junction bases with no gene match: 13.

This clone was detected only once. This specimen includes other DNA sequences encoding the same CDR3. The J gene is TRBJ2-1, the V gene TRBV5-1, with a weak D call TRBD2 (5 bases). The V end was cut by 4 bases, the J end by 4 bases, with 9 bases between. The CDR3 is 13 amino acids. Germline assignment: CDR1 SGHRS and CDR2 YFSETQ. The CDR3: CASSLAIYNEQFF. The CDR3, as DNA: TGCGCCAGCAGCCTAGCAATTTACAATGAGCAGTTCTTC.

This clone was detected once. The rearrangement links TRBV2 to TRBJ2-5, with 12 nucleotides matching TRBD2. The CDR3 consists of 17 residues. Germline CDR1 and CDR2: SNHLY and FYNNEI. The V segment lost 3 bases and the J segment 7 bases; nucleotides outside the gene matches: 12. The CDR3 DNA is TGTGCCAGCAGTGAGACTAGCGGGAGTTGGGGTTCGTTGACCCAGTACTTC. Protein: CASSETSGSWGSLTQYF. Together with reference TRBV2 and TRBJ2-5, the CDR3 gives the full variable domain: EPEVTQTPSHQVTQMGQEVILRCVPISNHLYFYWYRQILGQKVEFLVSFYNNEISEKSEIFDDQFSVERPDGSNFTLKIRSTKLEDSAMYFCASSETSGSWGSLTQYFGPGTRLLVL.

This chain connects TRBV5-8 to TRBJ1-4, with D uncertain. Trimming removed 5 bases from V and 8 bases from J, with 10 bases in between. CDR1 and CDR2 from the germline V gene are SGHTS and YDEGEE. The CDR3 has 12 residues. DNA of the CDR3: TGTGCCAGCAGGCCTCCGTGGGAAAAACTGTTTTTT. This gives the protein CASRPPWEKLFF.

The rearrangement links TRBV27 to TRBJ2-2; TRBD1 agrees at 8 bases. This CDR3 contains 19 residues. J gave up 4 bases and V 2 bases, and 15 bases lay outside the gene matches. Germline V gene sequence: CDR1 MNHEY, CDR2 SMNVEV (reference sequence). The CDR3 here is CASSLPTPPGTGGTGELFF. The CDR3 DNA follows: TGTGCCAGCAGTTTACCTACCCCTCCAGGGACAGGTGGCACCGGGGAGCTGTTTTTT.

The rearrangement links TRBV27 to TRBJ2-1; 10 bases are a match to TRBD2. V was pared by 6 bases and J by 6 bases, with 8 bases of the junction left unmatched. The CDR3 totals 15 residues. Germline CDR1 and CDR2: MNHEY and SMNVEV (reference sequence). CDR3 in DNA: TGTGCCAGCAGCATCCTAGCGGGAGTTACCAATGAGCAGTTCTTC. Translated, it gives CASSILAGVTNEQFF.

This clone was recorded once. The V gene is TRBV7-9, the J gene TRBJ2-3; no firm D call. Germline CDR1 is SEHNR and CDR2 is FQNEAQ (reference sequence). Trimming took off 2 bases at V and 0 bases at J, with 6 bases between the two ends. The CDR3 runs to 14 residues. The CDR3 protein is CASSLSDSTDTQYF. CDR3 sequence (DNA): TGTGCCAGCAGCTTAAGTGACAGCACAGATACGCAGTATTTT.

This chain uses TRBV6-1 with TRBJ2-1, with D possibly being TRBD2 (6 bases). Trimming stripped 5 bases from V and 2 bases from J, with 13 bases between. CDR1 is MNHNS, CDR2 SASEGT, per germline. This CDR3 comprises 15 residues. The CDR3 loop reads CASSPGTQAYNEQFF. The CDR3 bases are TGTGCCAGCAGTCCCGGGACTCAAGCCTACAATGAGCAGTTCTTC.

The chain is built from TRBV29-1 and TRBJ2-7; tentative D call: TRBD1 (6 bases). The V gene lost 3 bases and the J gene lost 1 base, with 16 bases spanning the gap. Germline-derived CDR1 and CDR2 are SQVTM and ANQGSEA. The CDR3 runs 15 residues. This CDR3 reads CSVDMVGAGSYEQYF. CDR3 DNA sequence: TGCAGCGTTGACATGGTGGGGGCGGGTTCCTACGAGCAGTACTTC.

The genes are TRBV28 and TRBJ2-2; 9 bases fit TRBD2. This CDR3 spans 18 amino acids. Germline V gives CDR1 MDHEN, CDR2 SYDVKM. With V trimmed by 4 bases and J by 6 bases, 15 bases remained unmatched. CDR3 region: CASSSPPGAGGFPGELFF. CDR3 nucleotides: TGTGCCAGCAGTTCCCCCCCCGGGGCGGGAGGGTTCCCCGGGGAGCTGTTTTTT. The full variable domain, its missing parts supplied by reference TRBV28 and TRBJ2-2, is DVKVTQSSRYLVKRTGEKVFLECVQDMDHENMFWYRQDPGLGLRLIYFSYDVKMKEKGDIPEGYSVSREKKERFSLILESASTNQTSMYLCASSSPPGAGGFPGELFFGEGSRLTVL.

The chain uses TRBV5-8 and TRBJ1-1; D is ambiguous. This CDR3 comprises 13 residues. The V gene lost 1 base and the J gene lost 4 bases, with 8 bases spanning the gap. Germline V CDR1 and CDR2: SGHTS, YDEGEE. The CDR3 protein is CASSLWTGTEAFF. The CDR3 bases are TGTGCCAGCAGCTTGTGGACGGGCACTGAAGCTTTCTTT. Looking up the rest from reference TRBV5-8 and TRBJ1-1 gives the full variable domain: EAGVTQSPTHLIKTRGQQATLRCSPISGHTSVYWYQQALGLGLQFLLWYDEGEERNRGNFPPRFSGRQFPNYSSELNVNALELEDSALYLCASSLWTGTEAFFGQGTRLTVV.

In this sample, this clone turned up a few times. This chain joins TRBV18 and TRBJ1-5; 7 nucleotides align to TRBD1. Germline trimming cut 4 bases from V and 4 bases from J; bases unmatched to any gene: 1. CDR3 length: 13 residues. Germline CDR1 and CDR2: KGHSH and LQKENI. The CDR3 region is CASSLQGNQPQHF. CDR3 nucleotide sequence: TGTGCCAGCTCACTACAGGGGAATCAGCCCCAGCATTTT.

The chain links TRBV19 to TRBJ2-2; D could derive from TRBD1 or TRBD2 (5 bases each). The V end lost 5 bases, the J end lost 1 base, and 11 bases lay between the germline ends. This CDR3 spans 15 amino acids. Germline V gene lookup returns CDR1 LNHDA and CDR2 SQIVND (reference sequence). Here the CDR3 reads CASSSGTGNTGELFF. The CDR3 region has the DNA TGTGCCAGTAGTTCCGGGACGGGGAACACCGGGGAGCTGTTTTTT.

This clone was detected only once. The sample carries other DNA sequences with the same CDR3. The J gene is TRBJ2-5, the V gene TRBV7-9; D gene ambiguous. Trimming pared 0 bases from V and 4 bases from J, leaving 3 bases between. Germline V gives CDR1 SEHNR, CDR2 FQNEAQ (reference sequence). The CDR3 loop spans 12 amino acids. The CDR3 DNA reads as TGTGCCAGCAGCTTAGCGCGAGAGACCCAGTACTTC. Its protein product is CASSLARETQYF.

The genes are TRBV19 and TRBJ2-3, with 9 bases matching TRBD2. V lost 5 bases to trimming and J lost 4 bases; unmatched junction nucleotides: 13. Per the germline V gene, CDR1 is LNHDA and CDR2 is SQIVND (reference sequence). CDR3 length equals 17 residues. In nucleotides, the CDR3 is TGTGCCAGTAGTGCCCAAGCCTTAGCGGGAGCGCCAGATACGCAGTATTTT. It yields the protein CASSAQALAGAPDTQYF.

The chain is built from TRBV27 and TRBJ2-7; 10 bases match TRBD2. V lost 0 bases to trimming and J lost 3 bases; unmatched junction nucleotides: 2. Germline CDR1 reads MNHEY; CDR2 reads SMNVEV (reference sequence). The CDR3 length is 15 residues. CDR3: CASSLSPSGSYEQYF. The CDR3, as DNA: TGTGCCAGCAGTTTATCGCCTAGCGGGAGCTACGAGCAGTACTTC.

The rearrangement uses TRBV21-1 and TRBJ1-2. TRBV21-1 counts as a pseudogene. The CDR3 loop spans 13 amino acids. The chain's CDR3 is CASSIPANYGYTF. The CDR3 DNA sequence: TGTGCCAGCAGCATACCGGCTAACTATGGCTACACCTTC.

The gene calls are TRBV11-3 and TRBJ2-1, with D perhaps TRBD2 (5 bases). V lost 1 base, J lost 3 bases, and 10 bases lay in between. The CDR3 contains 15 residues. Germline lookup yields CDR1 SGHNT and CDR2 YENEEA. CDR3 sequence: CASSLGGSVYNEQFF. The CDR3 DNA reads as TGTGCCAGCAGCTTAGGTGGGAGTGTCTACAATGAGCAGTTCTTC.

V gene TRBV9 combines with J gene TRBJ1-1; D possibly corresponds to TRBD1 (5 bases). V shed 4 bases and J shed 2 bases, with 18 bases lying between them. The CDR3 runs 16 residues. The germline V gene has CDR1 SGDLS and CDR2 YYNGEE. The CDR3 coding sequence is TGTGCCAGCAGCCCCACCCGGGCCGGGGGAAACACTGAAGCTTTCTTT. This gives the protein CASSPTRAGGNTEAFF.

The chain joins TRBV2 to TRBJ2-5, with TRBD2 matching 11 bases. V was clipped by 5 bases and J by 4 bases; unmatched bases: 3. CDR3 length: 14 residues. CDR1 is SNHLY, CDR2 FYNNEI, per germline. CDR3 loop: CASSLSGRGETQYF. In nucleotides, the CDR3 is TGTGCCAGCAGTCTTAGCGGGAGGGGAGAGACCCAGTACTTC.

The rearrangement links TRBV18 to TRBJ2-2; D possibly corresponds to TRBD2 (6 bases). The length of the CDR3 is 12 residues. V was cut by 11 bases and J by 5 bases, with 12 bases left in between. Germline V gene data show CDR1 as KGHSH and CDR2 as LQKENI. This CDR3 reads CAVRGVTGELFF. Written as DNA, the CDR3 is TGTGCCGTCCGCGGGGTAACCGGGGAGCTGTTTTTT.

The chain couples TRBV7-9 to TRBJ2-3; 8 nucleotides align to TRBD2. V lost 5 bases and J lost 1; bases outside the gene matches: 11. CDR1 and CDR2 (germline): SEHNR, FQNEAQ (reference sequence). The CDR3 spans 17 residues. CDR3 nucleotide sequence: TGTGCCAGCAGCCCTCAATGGGCGGGAGGCGGCACAGATACGCAGTATTTT. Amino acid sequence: CASSPQWAGGGTDTQYF.

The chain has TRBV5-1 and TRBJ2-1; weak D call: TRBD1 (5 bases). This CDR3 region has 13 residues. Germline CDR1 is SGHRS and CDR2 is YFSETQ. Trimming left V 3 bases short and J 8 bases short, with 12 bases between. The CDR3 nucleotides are TGCGCCAGCAGCTCCAGCATGGGGCATGAGCAGTTCTTC. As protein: CASSSSMGHEQFF. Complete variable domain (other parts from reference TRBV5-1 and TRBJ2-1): KAGVTQTPRYLIKTRGQQVTLSCSPISGHRSVSWYQQTPGQGLQFLFEYFSETQRNKGNFPGRFSGRQFSNSRSEMNVSTLELGDSALYLCASSSSMGHEQFFGPGTRLTVL.

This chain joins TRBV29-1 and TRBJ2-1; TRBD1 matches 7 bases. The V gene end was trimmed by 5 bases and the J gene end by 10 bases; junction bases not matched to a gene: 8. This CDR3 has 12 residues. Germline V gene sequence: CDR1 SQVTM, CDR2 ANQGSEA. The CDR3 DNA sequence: TGCAGCGTTTCTGAAGGGGGCGTCGAGCAGTTCTTC. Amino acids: CSVSEGGVEQFF.

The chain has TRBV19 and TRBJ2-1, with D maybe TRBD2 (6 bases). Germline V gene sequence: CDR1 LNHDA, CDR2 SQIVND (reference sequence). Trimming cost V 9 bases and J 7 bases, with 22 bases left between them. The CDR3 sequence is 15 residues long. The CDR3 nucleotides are TGTGCCAGCCAATCCATAGCGGTTGGGGCAAATGAGCAGTTCTTC. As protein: CASQSIAVGANEQFF.

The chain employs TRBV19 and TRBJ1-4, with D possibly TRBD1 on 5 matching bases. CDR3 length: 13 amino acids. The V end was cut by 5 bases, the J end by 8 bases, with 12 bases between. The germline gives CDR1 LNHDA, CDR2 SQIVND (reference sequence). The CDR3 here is CASSGTVEEKLFF. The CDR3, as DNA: TGTGCCAGTAGTGGGACGGTTGAGGAAAAACTGTTTTTT. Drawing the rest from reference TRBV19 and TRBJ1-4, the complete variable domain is DGGITQSPKYLFRKEGQNVTLSCEQNLNHDAMYWYRQDPGQGLRLIYYSQIVNDFQKGDIAEGYSVSREKKESFPLTVTSAQKNPTAFYLCASSGTVEEKLFFGSGTQLSVL.

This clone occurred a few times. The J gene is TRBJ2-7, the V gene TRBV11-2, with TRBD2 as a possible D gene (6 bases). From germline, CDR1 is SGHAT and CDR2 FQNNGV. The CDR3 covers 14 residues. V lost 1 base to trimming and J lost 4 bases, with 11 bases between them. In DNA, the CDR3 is TGTGCCAGCAGCTTAGTAGCGGATCCGTACGAGCAGTACTTC. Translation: CASSLVADPYEQYF.

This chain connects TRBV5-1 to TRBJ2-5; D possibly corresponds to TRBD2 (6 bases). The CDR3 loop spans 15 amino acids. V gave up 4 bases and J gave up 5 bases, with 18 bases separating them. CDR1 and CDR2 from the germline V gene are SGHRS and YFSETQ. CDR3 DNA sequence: TGCGCCAGCAGCGGGGGGACGGGGTTGTGGGAGACCCAGTACTTC. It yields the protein CASSGGTGLWETQYF. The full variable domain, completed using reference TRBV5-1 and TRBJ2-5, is KAGVTQTPRYLIKTRGQQVTLSCSPISGHRSVSWYQQTPGQGLQFLFEYFSETQRNKGNFPGRFSGRQFSNSRSEMNVSTLELGDSALYLCASSGGTGLWETQYFGPGTRLLVL.

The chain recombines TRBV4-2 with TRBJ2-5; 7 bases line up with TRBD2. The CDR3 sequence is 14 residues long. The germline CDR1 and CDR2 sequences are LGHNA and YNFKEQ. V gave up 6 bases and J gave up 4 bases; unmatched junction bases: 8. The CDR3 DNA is TGTGCCAGCAGTCCGACGGGAGGATCAGAGACCCAGTACTTC. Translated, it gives CASSPTGGSETQYF.

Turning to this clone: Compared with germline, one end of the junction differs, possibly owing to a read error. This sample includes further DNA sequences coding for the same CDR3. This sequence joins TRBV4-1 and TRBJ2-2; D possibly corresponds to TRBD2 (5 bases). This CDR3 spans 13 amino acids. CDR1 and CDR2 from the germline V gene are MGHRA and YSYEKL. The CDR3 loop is CASSHRHTGELFF. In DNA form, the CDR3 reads TGCGCCAGCAGCCACCGACATACCGGGGAGCTGTTTTTC.